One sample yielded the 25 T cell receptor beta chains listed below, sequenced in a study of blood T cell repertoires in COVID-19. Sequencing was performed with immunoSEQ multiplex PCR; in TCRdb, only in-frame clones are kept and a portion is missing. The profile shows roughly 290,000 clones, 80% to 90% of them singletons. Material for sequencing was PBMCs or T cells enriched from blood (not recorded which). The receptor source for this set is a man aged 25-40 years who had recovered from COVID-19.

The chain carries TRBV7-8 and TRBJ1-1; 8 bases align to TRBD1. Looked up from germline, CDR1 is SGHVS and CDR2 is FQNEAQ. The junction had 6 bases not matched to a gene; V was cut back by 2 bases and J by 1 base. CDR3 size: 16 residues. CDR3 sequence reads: CASSLTPGTGNTEAFF. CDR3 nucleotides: TGTGCCAGCAGCTTAACCCCCGGGACAGGGAACACTGAAGCTTTCTTT.

CDR3: CASSVGTGAYNEQFF. Here the CDR3 DNA reads TGTGCCAGCAGTGTTGGGACAGGGGCCTACAATGAGCAGTTCTTC. This chain joins TRBV6-4 and TRBJ2-1; 10 positions match TRBD1. The length of the CDR3 is 15 residues. Looked up from germline, CDR1 is MRHNA and CDR2 is SNTAGT. With 4 bases clipped from V and 2 bases from J, the junction kept 2 bases outside the gene matches.

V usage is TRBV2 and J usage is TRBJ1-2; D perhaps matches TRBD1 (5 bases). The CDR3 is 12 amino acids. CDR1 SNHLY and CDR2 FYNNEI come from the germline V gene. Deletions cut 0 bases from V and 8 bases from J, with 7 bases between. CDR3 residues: CASSEARTGYTF. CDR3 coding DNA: TGTGCCAGCAGTGAAGCGAGGACAGGCTACACCTTC. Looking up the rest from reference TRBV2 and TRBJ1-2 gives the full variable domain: EPEVTQTPSHQVTQMGQEVILRCVPISNHLYFYWYRQILGQKVEFLVSFYNNEISEKSEIFDDQFSVERPDGSNFTLKIRSTKLEDSAMYFCASSEARTGYTFGSGTRLTVV.

The CDR3 DNA reads TGTGCCAGCACGACGTCCTCGGGGGGAAACACTGAAGCTTTCTTT. It encodes CASTTSSGGNTEAFF. The chain couples TRBV3-1 (or the pseudogene TRBV3-2) to TRBJ1-1; perhaps TRBD1 as D (5 bases). V was pared by 7 bases and J by 2 bases, with 17 bases between. The V gene's germline CDR1 is LGHDT and CDR2 YNNKEL (reference sequence). The CDR3 extends over 15 amino acids.

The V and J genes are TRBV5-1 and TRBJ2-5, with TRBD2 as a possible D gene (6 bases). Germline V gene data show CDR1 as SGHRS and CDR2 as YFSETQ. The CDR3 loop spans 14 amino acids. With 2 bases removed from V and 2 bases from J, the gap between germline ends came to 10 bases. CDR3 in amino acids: CASSLGTLQETQYF. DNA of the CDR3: TGCGCCAGCAGCTTAGGGACTTTGCAAGAGACCCAGTACTTC.

This CDR3 is CASSLRDRLGEKLFF. In nucleotides, the CDR3 is TGTGCCAGCAGCTTAAGGGACAGGTTGGGGGAAAAACTGTTTTTT. The V call is TRBV5-6, the J call TRBJ1-4, with 8 bases identical to TRBD1. With 2 bases clipped from V and 8 bases from J, the junction kept 8 bases outside the gene matches. Germline loops: CDR1 SGHDT, CDR2 YYEEEE. The CDR3 sequence is 15 residues long.

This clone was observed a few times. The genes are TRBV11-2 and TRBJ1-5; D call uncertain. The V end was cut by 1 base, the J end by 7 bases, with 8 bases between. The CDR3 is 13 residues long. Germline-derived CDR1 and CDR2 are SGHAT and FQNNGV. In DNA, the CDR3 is TGTGCCAGCAGCTTAGGCGGAGGACAGCCCCAGCATTTT. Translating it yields CASSLGGGQPQHF.

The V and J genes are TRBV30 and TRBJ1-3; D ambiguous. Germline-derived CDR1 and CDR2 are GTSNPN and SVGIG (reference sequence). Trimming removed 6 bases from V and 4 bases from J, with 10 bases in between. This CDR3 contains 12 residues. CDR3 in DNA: TGTGCCTGCGTCGGGGAAGGAAACACCATATATTTT. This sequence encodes CACVGEGNTIYF.

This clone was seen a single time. CDR3 loop: CAITPDRGSQETQYF. CDR3 bases: TGTGCCATCACGCCGGACAGGGGTTCCCAAGAGACCCAGTACTTC. The chain has TRBV10-3 and TRBJ2-5; TRBD1 aligns across 9 bases. Trimming at V came to 7 bases and at J to 1 base, leaving 7 bases not matched to a gene. Germline CDR1 reads ENHRY; CDR2 reads SYGVKD. The CDR3 consists of 15 residues.

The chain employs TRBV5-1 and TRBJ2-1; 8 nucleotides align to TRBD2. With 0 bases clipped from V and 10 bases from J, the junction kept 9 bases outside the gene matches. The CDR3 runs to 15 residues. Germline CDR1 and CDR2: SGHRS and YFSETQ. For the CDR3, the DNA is TGCGCCAGCAGCTTGGCCAACGGGGGGGCCGGAGAGCAGTTCTTC. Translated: CASSLANGGAGEQFF.

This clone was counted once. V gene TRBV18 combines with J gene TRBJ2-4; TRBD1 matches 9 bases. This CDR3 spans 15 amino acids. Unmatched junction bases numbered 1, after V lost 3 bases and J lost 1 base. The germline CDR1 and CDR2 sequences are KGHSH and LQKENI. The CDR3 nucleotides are TGTGCCAGCTCACCGACAGGGGGGGCCAAAAACATTCAGTACTTC. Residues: CASSPTGGAKNIQYF. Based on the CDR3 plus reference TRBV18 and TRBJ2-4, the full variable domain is NAGVMQNPRHLVRRRGQEARLRCSPMKGHSHVYWYRQLPEEGLKFMVYLQKENIIDESGMPKERFSAEFPKEGPSILRIQQVVRGDSAAYFCASSPTGGAKNIQYFGAGTRLSVL.

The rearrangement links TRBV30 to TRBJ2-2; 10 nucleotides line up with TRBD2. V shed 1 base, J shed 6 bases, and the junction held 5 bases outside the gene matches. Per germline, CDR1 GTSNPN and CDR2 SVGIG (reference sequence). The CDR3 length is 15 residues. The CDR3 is CAWSASGGFPGELFF. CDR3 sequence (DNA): TGTGCCTGGAGTGCTAGCGGGGGCTTCCCCGGGGAGCTGTTTTTT.

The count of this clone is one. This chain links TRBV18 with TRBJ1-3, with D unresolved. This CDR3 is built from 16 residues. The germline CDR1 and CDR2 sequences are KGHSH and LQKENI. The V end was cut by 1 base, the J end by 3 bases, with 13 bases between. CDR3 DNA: TGTGCCAGCTCACCACGGCCGGGGAAGAATGGAAACACCATATATTTT. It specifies CASSPRPGKNGNTIYF.

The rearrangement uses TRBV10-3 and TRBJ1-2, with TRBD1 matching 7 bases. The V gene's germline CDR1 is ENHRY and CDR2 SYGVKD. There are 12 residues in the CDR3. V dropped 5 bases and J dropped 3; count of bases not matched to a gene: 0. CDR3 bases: TGTGCCATCAGTACAGGGGACTATGGCTACACCTTC. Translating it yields CAISTGDYGYTF.

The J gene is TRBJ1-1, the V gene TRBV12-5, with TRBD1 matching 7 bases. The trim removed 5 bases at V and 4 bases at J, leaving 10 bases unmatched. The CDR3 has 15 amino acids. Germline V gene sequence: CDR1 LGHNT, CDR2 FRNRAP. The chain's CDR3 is CASGLGTALGTEAFF. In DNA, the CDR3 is TGTGCTAGTGGTCTAGGGACAGCCCTTGGCACTGAAGCTTTCTTT.

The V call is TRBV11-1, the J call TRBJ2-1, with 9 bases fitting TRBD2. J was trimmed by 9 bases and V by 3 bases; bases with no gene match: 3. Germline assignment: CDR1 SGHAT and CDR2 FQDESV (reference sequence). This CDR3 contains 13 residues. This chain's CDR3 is CASSLGLASEQFF. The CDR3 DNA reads TGTGCCAGCAGCTTGGGACTAGCCAGTGAGCAGTTCTTC.

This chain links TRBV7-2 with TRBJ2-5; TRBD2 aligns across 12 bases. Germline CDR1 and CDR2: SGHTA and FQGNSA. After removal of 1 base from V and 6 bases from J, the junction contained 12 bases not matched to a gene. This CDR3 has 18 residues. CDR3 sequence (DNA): TGTGCCAGCAGCTTAGTGGCTAGCGGGGGGGCTATTGGACAGACCCAGTACTTC. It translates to CASSLVASGGAIGQTQYF.

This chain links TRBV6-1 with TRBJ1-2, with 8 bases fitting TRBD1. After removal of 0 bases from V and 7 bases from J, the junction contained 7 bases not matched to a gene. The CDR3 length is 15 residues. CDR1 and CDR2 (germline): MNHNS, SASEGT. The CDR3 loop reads CASSEARTGSGGYTF. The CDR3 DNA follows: TGTGCCAGCAGTGAAGCGCGGACAGGGTCTGGTGGCTACACCTTC.

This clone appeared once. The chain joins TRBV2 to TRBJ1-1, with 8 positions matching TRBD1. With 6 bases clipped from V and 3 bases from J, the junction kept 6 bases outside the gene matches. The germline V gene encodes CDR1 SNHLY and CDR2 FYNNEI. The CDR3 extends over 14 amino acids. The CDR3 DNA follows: TGTGCCAGCAGAGCTGACAGGGGCTACACTGAAGCTTTCTTT. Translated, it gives CASRADRGYTEAFF.

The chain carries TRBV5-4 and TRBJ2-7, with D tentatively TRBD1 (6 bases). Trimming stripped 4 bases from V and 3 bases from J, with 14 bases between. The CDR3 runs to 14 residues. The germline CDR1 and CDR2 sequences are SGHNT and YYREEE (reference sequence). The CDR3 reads CASSKETGIYEQYF. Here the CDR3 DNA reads TGTGCCAGCAGCAAAGAAACAGGGATCTACGAGCAGTACTTC.

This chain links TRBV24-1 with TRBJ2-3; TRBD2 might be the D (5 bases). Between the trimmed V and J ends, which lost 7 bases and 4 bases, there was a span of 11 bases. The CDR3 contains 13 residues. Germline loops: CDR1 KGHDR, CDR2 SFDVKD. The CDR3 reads CATRTPGADTQYF. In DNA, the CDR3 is TGTGCCACCAGAACCCCCGGGGCAGATACGCAGTATTTT.

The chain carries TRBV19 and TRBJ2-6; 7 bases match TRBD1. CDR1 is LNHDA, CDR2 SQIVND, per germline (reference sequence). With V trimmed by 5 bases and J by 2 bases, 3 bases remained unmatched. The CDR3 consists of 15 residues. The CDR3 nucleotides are TGTGCCAGTAGTGCGCAGGGGGCTGGGGCCAACGTCCTGACTTTC. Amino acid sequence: CASSAQGAGANVLTF.

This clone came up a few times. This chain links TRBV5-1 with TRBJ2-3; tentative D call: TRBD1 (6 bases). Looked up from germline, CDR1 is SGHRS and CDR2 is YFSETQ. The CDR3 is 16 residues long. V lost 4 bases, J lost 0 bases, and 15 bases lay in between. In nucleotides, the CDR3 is TGCGCCAGCAGCAGAACCGTACAGGGCAGCACAGATACGCAGTATTTT. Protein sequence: CASSRTVQGSTDTQYF.

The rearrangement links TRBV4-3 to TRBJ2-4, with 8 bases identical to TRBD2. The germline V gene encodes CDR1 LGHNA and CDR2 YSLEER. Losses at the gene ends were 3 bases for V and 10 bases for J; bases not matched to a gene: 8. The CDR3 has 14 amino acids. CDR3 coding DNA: TGCGCCAGCAGCCATCGGGGGGGGCCCGGAATTCAGTACTTC. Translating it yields CASSHRGGPGIQYF.

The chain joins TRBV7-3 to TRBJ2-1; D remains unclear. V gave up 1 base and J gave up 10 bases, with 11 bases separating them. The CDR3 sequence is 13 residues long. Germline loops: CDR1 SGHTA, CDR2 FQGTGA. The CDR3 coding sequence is TGTGCCAGCAGCTTAATGATAGCCGGGGAGCAGTTCTTC. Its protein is CASSLMIAGEQFF.